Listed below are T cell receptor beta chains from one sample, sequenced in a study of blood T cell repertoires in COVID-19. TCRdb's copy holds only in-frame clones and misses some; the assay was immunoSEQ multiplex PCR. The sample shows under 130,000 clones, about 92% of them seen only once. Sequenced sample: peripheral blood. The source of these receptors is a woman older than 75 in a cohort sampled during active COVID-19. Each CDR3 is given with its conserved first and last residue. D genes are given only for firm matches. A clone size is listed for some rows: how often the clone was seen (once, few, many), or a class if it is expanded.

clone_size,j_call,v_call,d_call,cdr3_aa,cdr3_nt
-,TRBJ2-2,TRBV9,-,CASSVAPGGGELFF,TGTGCCAGCAGCGTAGCCCCGGGTGGCGGGGAGCTGTTTTTT
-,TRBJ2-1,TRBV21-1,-,CASSKFPKALTDEQFF,TGTGCCAGCAGCAAATTTCCGAAAGCCTTAACCGATGAGCAGTTCTTC
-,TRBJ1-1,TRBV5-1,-,CASRSKGGTEAFF,TGCGCCAGCAGATCTAAGGGGGGGACTGAAGCTTTCTTT
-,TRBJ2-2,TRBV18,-,CASSPPSRGGELFF,TGTGCCAGCTCACCACCCTCCCGCGGCGGGGAGCTGTTTTTT
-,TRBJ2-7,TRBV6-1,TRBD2,CASSEGTRSYGEQYF,TGTGCCAGCAGTGAGGGGACTAGGAGCTACGGAGAGCAGTACTTC
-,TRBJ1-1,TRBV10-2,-,CASRGGNRENTEAFF,TGCGCCAGCAGGGGGGGGAACAGGGAGAACACTGAAGCTTTCTTT
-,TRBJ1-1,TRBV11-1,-,CASSLGDRNTEAFF,TGTGCCAGCAGCTTAGGCGACAGGAACACTGAAGCTTTCTTT
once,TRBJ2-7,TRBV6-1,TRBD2,CASSEAGLAVVEQYF,TGTGCCAGCAGTGAAGCAGGACTAGCTGTTGTCGAGCAGTACTTC
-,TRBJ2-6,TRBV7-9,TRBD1,CASSPGTGVDVLTF,TGTGCCAGCAGCCCCGGGACAGGGGTGGACGTCCTGACTTTC
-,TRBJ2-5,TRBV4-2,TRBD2,CASSQEGTSGGGQETQYF,TGTGCCAGCAGCCAAGAGGGGACTAGCGGGGGGGGACAAGAGACCCAGTACTTC
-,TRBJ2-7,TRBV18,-,CASSPGRPGLGDEQYF,TGTGCCAGCTCACCAGGGAGACCGGGACTTGGCGACGAGCAGTACTTC
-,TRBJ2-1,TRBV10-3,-,CAISELALEGEQFF,TGTGCCATCAGTGAGTTAGCCCTAGAGGGCGAGCAGTTCTTC
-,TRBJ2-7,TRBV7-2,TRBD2,CASSLGSGGHREQYF,TGTGCCAGCAGCTTAGGTAGCGGGGGGCATCGGGAGCAGTACTTC
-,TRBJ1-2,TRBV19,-,CASSINIRGGTYGYTF,TGTGCCAGTAGTATTAACATACGCGGGGGGACCTATGGCTACACCTTC
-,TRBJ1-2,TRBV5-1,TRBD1,CASSEDRSLGGYTF,TGCGCCAGCAGCGAGGACAGGTCCTTAGGTGGCTACACCTTC
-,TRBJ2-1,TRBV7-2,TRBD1,CASSLAHGTGNEQFF,TGTGCCAGCAGCTTAGCGCACGGGACAGGGAATGAGCAGTTCTTC
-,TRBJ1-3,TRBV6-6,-,CASSYGDDGNTIYF,TGTGCCAGCAGTTACGGAGACGACGGAAACACCATATATTTT
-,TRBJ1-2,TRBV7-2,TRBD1,CASSLPPTGDGYTF,TGTGCCAGCAGCTTACCCCCGACAGGGGATGGCTACACCTTC
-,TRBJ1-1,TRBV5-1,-,CASSIGQTYMNTEAFF,TGCGCCAGCAGCATCGGACAGACATACATGAACACTGAAGCTTTCTTT
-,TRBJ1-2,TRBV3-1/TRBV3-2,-,CASSQVDRQANYGYTF,TGTGCCAGCAGCCAAGTGGACAGACAAGCTAACTATGGCTACACCTTC
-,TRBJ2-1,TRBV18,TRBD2,CASSPSPSGGALGEQFF,TGTGCCAGCTCACCATCCCCTAGCGGGGGGGCCCTCGGTGAGCAGTTCTTC
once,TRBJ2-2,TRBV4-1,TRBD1,CASSQGGQGARGELFF,TGCGCCAGCAGCCAAGGGGGACAGGGGGCGCGTGGGGAGCTGTTTTTT
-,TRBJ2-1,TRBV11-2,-,CASSLSINEQFF,TGTGCCAGCAGCTTAAGCATTAATGAGCAGTTCTTC
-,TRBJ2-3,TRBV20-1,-,CSALGGTQYF,TGCAGTGCTCTCGGGGGTACGCAGTATTTT
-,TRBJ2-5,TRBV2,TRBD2,CASGGGGETQYF,TGTGCCAGTGGGGGGGGAGGAGAGACCCAGTACTTC
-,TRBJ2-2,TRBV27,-,CASRGGVRTGELFF,TGTGCCAGCAGAGGGGGAGTTCGAACCGGGGAGCTGTTTTTT
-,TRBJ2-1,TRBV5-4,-,CASSQVLGEQFF,TGTGCCAGCAGCCAGGTGTTGGGTGAGCAGTTCTTC
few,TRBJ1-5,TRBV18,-,CASSPKDRDQPQHF,TGTGCCAGCTCACCAAAAGACAGAGATCAGCCCCAGCATTTT
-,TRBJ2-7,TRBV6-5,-,CASRRGGEQYF,TGTGCCAGCAGAAGAGGTGGCGAGCAGTACTTC
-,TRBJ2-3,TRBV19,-,CASSPPRLVDKSTDTQYF,TGTGCCAGTAGTCCACCGCGACTAGTTGACAAGAGCACAGATACGCAGTATTTT
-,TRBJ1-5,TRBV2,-,CASSDQDQPQHF,TGTGCCAGCAGTGATCAGGATCAGCCCCAGCATTTT
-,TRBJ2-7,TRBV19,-,CASSATGASYEQYF,TGTGCCAGTAGTGCGACTGGGGCCTCCTACGAGCAGTACTTC
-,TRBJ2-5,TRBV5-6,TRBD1,CASSQGAWGQETQYF,TGTGCCAGCAGCCAGGGGGCGTGGGGCCAAGAGACCCAGTACTTC
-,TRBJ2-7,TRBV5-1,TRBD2,CASRLAGGSYEQYF,TGCGCCAGCAGACTAGCGGGAGGGTCCTACGAGCAGTACTTC
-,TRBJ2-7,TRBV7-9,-,CASSRTGNYEQYF,TGTGCCAGCAGCCGGACGGGGAACTACGAGCAGTACTTC
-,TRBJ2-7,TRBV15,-,CATSRDRGGYEQYF,TGTGCCACCAGCAGAGACAGGGGCGGCTACGAGCAGTACTTC
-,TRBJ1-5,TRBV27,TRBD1,CASSLGQGLAQHF,TGTGCCAGCAGTTTAGGACAGGGCTTGGCCCAGCATTTT
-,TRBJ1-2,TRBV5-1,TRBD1,CASSTNTGGYGYTF,TGCGCCAGCAGCACAAATACAGGGGGCTATGGCTACACCTTC
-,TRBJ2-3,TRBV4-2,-,CASSQVSGTDTQYF,TGTGCCAGCAGCCAAGTTTCGGGCACAGATACGCAGTATTTT
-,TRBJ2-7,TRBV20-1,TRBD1,CSAPTGNEQYF,TGCAGTGCTCCGACAGGGAACGAGCAGTACTTC
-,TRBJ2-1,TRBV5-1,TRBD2,CASSLAVSGGTNEQFF,TGCGCCAGCAGCTTGGCCGTTAGCGGGGGGACGAATGAGCAGTTCTTC
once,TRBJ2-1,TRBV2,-,CASREDQAEQFF,TGTGCCAGCAGGGAGGACCAGGCTGAGCAGTTCTTC
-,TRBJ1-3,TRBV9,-,CASSVRNSGNTIYF,TGTGCCAGCAGCGTACGTAACTCTGGAAACACCATATATTTT
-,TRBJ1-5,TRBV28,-,CASTQGGSNQPQHF,TGTGCCAGCACCCAAGGGGGAAGCAATCAGCCCCAGCATTTT
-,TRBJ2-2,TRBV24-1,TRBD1,CATSDQTGVLTGELFF,TGTGCCACCAGTGACCAGACAGGGGTACTCACCGGGGAGCTGTTTTTT
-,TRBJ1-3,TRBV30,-,CAWSVQGNTIYF,TGTGCCTGGAGTGTCCAAGGAAACACCATATATTTT
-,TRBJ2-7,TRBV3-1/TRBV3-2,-,CASSQEGFTGQSREQYF,TGTGCCAGCAGCCAAGAGGGTTTTACAGGTCAAAGTCGGGAGCAGTACTTC
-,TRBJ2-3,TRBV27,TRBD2,CATRFAGVSDTQYF,TGTGCCACCCGCTTTGCGGGAGTTTCGGATACGCAGTATTTT
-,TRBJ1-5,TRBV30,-,CAWNRDGSNQPQHF,TGTGCCTGGAACAGGGATGGCAGCAATCAGCCCCAGCATTTT
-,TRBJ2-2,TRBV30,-,CAWTPGNTGELFF,TGTGCCTGGACCCCCGGGAACACCGGGGAGCTGTTTTTT
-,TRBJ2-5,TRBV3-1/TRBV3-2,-,CASSQRGGETQYF,TGTGCCAGCAGCCAAAGGGGGGGAGAGACCCAGTACTTC
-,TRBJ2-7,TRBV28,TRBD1,CASSRLTGGYEQYF,TGTGCCAGCAGCCGGTTGACAGGGGGCTACGAGCAGTACTTC
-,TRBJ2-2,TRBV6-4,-,CASSDQGKTGELFF,TGTGCCAGCAGTGATCAGGGGAAGACCGGGGAGCTGTTTTTT
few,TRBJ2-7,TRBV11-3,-,CASSLAGQGEQYF,TGTGCCAGCAGCTTAGCGGGTCAGGGCGAGCAGTACTTC